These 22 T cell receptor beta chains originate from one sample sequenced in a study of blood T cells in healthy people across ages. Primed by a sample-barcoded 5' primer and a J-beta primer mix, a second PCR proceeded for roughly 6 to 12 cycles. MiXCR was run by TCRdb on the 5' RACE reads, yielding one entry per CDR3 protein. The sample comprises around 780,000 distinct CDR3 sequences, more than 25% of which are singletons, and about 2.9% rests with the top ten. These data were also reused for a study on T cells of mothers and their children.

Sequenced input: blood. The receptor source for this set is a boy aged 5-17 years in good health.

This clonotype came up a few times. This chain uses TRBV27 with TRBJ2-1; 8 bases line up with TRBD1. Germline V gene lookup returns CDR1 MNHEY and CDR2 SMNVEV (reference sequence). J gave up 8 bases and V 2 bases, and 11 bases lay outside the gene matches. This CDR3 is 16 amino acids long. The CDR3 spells CASSLTRTGINDEQFF. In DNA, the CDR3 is TGTGCCAGCAGTTTAACCCGGACAGGGATAAACGATGAGCAGTTCTTC.

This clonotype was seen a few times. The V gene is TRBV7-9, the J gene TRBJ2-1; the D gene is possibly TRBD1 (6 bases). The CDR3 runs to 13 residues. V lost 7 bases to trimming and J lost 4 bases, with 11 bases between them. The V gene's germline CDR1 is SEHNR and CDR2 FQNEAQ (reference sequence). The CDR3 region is CASKRTEYNEQFF. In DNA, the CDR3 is TGTGCCAGCAAGAGGACAGAATACAATGAGCAGTTCTTC.

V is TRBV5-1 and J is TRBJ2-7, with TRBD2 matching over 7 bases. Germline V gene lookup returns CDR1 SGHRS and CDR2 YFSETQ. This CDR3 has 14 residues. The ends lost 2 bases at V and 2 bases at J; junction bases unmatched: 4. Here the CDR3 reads CASSFREVPYEQYF. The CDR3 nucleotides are TGCGCCAGCAGCTTTCGGGAGGTCCCCTACGAGCAGTACTTC.

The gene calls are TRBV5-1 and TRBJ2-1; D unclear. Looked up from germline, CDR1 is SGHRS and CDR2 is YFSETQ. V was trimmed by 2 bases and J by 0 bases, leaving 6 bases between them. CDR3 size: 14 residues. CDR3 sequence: CASSFISSYNEQFF. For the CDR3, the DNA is TGCGCCAGCAGCTTTATCAGCTCCTACAATGAGCAGTTCTTC.

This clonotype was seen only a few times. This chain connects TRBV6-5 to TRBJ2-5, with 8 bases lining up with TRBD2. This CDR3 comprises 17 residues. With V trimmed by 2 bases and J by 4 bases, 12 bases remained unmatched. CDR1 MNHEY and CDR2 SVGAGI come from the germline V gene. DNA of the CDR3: TGTGCCAGCAGTTACGTGATCACGGGGGGGGGCCGAGAGACCCAGTACTTC. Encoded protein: CASSYVITGGGRETQYF.

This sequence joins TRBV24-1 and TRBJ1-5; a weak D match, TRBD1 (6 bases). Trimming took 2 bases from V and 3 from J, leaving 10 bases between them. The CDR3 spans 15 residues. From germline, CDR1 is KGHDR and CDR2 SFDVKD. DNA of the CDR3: TGTGCCACCAGTGATTCTGACAGGTACAATCAGCCCCAGCATTTT. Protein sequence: CATSDSDRYNQPQHF.

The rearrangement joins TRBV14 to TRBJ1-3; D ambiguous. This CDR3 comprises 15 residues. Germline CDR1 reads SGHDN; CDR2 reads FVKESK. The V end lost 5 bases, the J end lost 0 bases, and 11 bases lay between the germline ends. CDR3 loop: CASSSGTRSGNTIYF. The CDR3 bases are TGTGCCAGCAGCTCCGGCACACGCTCTGGAAACACCATATATTTT.

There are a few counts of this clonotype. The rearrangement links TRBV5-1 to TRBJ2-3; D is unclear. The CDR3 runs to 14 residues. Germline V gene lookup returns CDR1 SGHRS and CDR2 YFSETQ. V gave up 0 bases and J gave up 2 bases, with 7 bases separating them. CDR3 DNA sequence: TGCGCCAGCAGCTTGGATGGCCCCACAGATACGCAGTATTTT. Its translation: CASSLDGPTDTQYF.

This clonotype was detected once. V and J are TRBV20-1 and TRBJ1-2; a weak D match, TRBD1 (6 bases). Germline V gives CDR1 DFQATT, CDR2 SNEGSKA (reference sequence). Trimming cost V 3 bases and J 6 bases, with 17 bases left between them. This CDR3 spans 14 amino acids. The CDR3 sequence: CSASEQGPEHGYTF. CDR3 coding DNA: TGCAGTGCTAGTGAACAGGGTCCGGAACATGGCTACACCTTC.

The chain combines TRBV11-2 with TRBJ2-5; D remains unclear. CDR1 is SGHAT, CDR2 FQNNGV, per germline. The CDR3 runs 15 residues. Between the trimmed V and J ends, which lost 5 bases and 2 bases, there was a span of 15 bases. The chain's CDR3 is CASSPHGATQETQYF. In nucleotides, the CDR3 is TGTGCCAGCAGCCCCCACGGTGCGACACAAGAGACCCAGTACTTC.

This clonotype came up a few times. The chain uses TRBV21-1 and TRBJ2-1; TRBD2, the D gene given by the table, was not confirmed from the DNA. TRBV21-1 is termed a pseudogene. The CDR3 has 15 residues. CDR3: CASSKVQREFDEQFF. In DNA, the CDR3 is TGTGCCAGCAGCAAAGTACAGCGGGAGTTCGATGAGCAGTTCTTC.

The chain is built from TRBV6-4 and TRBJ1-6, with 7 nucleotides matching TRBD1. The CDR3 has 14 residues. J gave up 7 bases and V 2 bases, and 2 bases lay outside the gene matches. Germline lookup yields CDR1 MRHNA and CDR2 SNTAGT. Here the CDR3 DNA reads TGTGCCAGCAGTGACGGGACAGAAAATTCACCCCTCCACTTT. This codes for CASSDGTENSPLHF.

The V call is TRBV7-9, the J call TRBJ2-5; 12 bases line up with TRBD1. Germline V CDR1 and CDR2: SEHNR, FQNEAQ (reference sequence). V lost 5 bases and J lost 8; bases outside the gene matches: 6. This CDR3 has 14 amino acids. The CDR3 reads CASSGDRGPLTQYF. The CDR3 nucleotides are TGTGCCAGCAGCGGGGACAGGGGGCCCCTAACCCAGTACTTC.

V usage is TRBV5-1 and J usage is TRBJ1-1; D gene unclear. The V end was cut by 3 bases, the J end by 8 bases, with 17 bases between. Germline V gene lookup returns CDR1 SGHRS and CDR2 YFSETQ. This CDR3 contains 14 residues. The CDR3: CASSSLQDGPEAFF. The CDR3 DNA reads TGCGCCAGCAGCTCCCTCCAGGATGGCCCCGAAGCTTTCTTT.

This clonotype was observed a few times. The CDR3 sequence: CAWSPGGLETQYF. The CDR3 DNA is TGTGCCTGGAGTCCAGGGGGATTGGAGACCCAGTACTTC. The chain uses TRBV30 and TRBJ2-5; 7 bases are shared with TRBD1. Germline assignment: CDR1 GTSNPN and CDR2 SVGIG (reference sequence). The V segment lost 2 bases and the J segment 5 bases; nucleotides outside the gene matches: 5. This CDR3 has 13 residues.

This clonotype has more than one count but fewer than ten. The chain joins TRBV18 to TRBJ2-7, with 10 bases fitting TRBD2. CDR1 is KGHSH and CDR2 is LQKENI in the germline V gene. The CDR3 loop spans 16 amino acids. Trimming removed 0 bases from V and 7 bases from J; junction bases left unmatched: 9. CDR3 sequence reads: CASSPPGLLAGQEQYF. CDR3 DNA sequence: TGTGCCAGCTCACCACCGGGTTTACTAGCGGGGCAAGAGCAGTACTTC.

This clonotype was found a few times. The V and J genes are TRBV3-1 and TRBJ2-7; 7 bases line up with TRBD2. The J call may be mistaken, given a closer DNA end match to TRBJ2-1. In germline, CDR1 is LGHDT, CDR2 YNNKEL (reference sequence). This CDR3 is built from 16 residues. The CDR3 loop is CASSQGLADGSSEQFF. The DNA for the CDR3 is TGTGCCAGCAGCCAGGGCCTAGCGGATGGAAGTAGTGAGCAGTTCTTC.

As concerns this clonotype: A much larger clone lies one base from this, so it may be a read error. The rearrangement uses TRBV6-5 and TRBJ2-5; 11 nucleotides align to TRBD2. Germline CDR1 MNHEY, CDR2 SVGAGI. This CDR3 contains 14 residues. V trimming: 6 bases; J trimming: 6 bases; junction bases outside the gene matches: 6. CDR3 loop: CASSPGTSGKTQYF. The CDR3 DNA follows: TGTGCCAGCAGCCCCGGGACTAGCGGAAAGACCCAGTACTTC.

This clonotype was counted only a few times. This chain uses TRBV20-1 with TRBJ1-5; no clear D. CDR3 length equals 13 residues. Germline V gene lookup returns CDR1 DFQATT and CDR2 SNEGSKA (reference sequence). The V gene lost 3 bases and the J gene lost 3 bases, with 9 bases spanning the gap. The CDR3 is CSASLTVNQPQHF. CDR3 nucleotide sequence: TGCAGTGCTAGCCTTACTGTCAATCAGCCCCAGCATTTT.

The CDR3, as DNA: TGTGCCAGCCGGGGGCGCGGGGGAGAGACCCAGTACTTC. Its translation: CASRGRGGETQYF. V gene TRBV21-1 combines with J gene TRBJ2-5; TRBD1, the D gene given by the table, was not confirmed from the DNA. TRBV21-1 constitutes a pseudogene. The CDR3 is 13 residues long.

The CDR3 sequence is CASSESWRSEQFF. In DNA form, the CDR3 reads TGCGCCAGCAGTGAGTCTTGGCGTTCGGAGCAGTTCTTC. The chain couples TRBV10-2 to TRBJ2-1; D remains unclear. This CDR3 has 13 residues. The germline gives CDR1 WSHSY, CDR2 SAAADI. Deletions cut 0 bases from V and 10 bases from J, with 10 bases between.

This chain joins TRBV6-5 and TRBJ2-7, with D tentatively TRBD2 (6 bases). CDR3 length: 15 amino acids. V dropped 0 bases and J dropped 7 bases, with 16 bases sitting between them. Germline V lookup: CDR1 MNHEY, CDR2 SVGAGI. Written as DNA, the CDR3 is TGTGCCAGCAGTTACTCGACTAGGGCTCTGGGGGAGCAGTACTTC. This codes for CASSYSTRALGEQYF.